Detailed here is one TCR beta chain. This sample stems from a study of shared clonotypes between healthy human individuals. Naive CD8 cells lacked CD45RO and underwent positive selection for CCR7, leaving out terminally differentiated effector memory CD45RA+ cells. The V end lost 6 bases, the J end lost 4 bases, and 18 bases lay between the germline ends. The CDR3 extends over 15 amino acids. In germline, CDR1 is MNHEY, CDR2 SVGAGI. TCRdb's table, derived via immunoSEQ multiplex PCR, lists solely in-frame clones and lacks some. The sample shows over 750,000 clones, about 96% of them seen only once. V usage is TRBV6-5 and J usage is TRBJ1-2; D not certain. The receptor comes from a man aged 25 to 45 in good health. Sequenced sample: naive CD8+ T cells sorted from blood. CDR3 loop: CASSPQIKATYGYTF. CDR3 nucleotide sequence: TGTGCCAGCAGCCCCCAGATAAAGGCGACCTATGGCTACACCTTC.